This T cell receptor (beta chain) was sequenced for a study of tumor and adjacent non-tumor tissue in lung cancer. In germline, CDR1 is SGHNT, CDR2 YENEEA. This CDR3 contains 16 residues. This sample's RNA came from whole unsorted tissue. More than 3 cm separated this lung sample from the edge of the tumor. Three rounds of nested PCR, following a modified ARM-PCR protocol, produced the TCRbeta library. TCRdb re-analysed the multiplex PCR reads in MiXCR, keeping a single row per CDR3 protein. The sample includes about 77,000 distinct CDR3 sequences, around 80% of them seen just once. Concerning this clonotype: Relative to the germline gene, one junction end is altered; a read error may explain this.

The sequence was collected from a man aged 70-80 years with non-small cell lung cancer. Sample: distant non-tumor lung tissue. The chain combines TRBV11-3 with TRBJ2-7, with 7 bases fitting TRBD2. CDR3: CASSTRNGRTTYELYF. In DNA form, the CDR3 reads TGTGCCAGCAGCACCCGTAACGGGAGGACAACCTACGAGCTGTACTTC.